These T cell receptor beta chains were read from a single sample in a study of T cell repertoires in cytomegalovirus infection. Each CDR3 protein is one row after TCRdb ran MiXCR on the reads. The table has more than 200,000 distinct CDR3 sequences, approximately 9.1% seen once. Material for sequencing was PBMCs. These receptor sequences come from a human donor in good health (CMV status not recorded). Some clones in this sample may be carry-over from other donors' samples. CDR3s include the opening cysteine and the closing phenylalanine or tryptophan. D genes are given only for firm matches. Only part of the rows carry a size: once, few, many, or a class if the clone is expanded.

TRBJ1-3,TRBV28,many,-,TGTGCCAGCAGTTCCAGACCGGGACGATCCTCTGGAAACACCATATATTTT,CASSSRPGRSSGNTIYF
TRBJ1-1,TRBV11-3,many,TRBD1,TGTGCCAGCAGCTTTCGGACAGGGGGAAGCACTGAAGCTTTCTTT,CASSFRTGGSTEAFF
TRBJ1-1,TRBV29-1,-,-,TGCAGCGTTGAAGGTGGGACTGAAGCTTTCTTT,CSVEGGTEAFF
TRBJ1-5,TRBV19,many,TRBD1,TGTGCCAGTGGGACAGGGGGTATGAACAATCAGCCCCAGCATTTT,CASGTGGMNNQPQHF
TRBJ1-1,TRBV27,-,TRBD1,TGTGCCAGCAGTTTTAACAGGGGGTACCACACTGAAGCTTTCTTT,CASSFNRGYHTEAFF
TRBJ2-1,TRBV6-6,many,TRBD2,TGTGCCAGCAAGGGCGGTCTAGCGGGAGGTGAGCAGTTCTTC,CASKGGLAGGEQFF
TRBJ2-5,TRBV29-1,-,-,TGCAGCGGAAACCGGGGGCCAAGGGAGACCCAGTACTTC,CSGNRGPRETQYF
TRBJ2-1,TRBV20-1,-,-,TGCAGTGCTAGAGTCGCGGCAAACTCCTACAATGAGCAGTTCTTC,CSARVAANSYNEQFF
TRBJ2-7,TRBV7-6,-,TRBD2,TGTGCCAGCAGCTTATCTAGCGGGAAGACCTCCTACGAGCAGTACTTC,CASSLSSGKTSYEQYF
TRBJ2-1,TRBV11-2,many,-,TGTGCCAGCAGCTTGCCCTTTGGGACCGAGAATGAGCAGTTCTTC,CASSLPFGTENEQFF
TRBJ2-7,TRBV28,few,-,TGTGCCAGCAGCCCCGAAAGCGAGCAGTACTTC,CASSPESEQYF
TRBJ2-2,TRBV19,many,-,TGTGCCAGTAGTACGCCCGTCGGGGAGCTGTTTTTT,CASSTPVGELFF
TRBJ1-1,TRBV7-3,many,-,TGTGCCAGCAGCTTAACGGCAGGGGTGAACACTGAAGCTTTCTTT,CASSLTAGVNTEAFF